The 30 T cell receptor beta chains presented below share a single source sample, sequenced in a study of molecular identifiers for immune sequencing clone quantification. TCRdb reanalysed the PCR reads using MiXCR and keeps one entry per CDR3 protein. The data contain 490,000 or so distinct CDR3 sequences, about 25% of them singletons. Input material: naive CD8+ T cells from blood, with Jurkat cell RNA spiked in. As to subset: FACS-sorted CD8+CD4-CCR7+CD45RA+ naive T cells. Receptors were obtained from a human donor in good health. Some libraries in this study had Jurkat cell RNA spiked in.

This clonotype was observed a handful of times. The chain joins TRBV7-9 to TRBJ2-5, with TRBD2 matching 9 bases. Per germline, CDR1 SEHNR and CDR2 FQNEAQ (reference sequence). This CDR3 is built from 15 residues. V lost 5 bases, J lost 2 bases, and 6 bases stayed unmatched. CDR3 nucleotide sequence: TGTGCCAGCAGCCAATTCCTAGCGGGGCAAGAGACCCAGTACTTC. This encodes CASSQFLAGQETQYF.

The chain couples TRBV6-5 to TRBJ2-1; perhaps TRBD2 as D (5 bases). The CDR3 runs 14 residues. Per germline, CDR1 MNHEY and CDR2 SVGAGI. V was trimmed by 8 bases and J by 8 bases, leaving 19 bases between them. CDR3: CASVRAGGPDEQFF. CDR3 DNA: TGTGCCAGCGTCCGGGCCGGCGGGCCGGATGAGCAGTTCTTC.

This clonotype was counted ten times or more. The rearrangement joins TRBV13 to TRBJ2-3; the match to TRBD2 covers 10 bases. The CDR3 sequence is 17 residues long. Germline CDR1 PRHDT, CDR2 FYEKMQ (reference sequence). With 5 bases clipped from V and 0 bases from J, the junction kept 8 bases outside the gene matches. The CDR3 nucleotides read TGTGCCAGCAGCCCAACCGGACTAGCGGCTAGCACAGATACGCAGTATTTT. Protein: CASSPTGLAASTDTQYF.

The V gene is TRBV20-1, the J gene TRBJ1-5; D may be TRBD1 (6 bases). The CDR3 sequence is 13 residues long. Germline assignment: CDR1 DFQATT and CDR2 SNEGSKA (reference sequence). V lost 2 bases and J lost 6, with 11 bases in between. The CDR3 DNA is TGCAGTGCTAGACAGGGGCCTGGTCAGCCCCAGCATTTT. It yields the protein CSARQGPGQPQHF.

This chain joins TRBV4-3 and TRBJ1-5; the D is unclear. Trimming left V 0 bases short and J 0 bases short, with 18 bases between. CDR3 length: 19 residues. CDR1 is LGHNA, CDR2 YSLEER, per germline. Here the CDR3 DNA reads TGCGCCAGCAGCCAAGATTTCCAGGCGGGGAGAAATAGCAATCAGCCCCAGCATTTT. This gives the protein CASSQDFQAGRNSNQPQHF.

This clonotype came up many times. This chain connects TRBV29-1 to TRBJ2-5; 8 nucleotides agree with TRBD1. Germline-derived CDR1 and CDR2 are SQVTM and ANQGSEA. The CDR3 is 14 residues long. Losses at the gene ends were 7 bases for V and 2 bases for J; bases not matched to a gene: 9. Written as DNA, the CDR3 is TGCAGCGGGGCGGACAGGGTATTACAAGAGACCCAGTACTTC. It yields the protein CSGADRVLQETQYF.

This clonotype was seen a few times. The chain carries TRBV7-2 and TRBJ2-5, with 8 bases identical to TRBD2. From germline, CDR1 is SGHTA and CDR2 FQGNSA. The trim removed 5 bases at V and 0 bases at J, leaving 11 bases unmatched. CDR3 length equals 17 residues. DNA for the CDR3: TGTGCCAGCAGCCCCCCGCCCGGGGGGGCGTACCAAGAGACCCAGTACTTC. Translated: CASSPPPGGAYQETQYF.

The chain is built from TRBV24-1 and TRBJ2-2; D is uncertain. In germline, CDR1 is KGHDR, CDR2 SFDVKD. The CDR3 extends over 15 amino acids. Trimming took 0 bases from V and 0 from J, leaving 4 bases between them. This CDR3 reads CATSDLAPNTGELFF. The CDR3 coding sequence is TGTGCCACCAGTGATTTGGCCCCGAACACCGGGGAGCTGTTTTTT.

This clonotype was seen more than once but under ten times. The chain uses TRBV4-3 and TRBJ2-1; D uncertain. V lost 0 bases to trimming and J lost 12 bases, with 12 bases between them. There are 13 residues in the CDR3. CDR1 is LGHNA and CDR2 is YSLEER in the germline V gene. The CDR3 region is CASSQDLGQRQFF. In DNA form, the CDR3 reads TGCGCCAGCAGCCAAGATCTTGGGCAGCGGCAGTTCTTC.

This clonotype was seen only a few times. The CDR3 nucleotides read TGTGCCAGCTGTAAGGGGAGCACAGATACGCAGTATTTT. This translates into CASCKGSTDTQYF. The chain joins TRBV27 to TRBJ2-3; maybe TRBD1 (5 bases). The CDR3 is 13 residues long. The germline V and J ends were trimmed by 8 bases and 0 bases, with 9 bases remaining between them. Germline CDR1 MNHEY, CDR2 SMNVEV (reference sequence).

CDR3 coding DNA: TGTGCCATCAGTGAGTCCACAGGTCTTGGGACCCAGTACTTC. It codes for CAISESTGLGTQYF. The chain links TRBV10-3 to TRBJ2-5, with a tentative D call TRBD1 (5 bases). The CDR3 runs 14 residues. Trimming took 0 bases from V and 7 from J, leaving 12 bases between them. The germline CDR1 and CDR2 sequences are ENHRY and SYGVKD.

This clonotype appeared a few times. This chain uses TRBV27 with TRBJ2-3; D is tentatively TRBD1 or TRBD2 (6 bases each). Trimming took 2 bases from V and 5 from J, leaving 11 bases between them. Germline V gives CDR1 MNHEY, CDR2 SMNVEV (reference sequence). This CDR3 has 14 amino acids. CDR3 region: CASSLTSRGDTQYF. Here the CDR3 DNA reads TGTGCCAGCAGTTTAACTAGCAGGGGAGATACGCAGTATTTT.

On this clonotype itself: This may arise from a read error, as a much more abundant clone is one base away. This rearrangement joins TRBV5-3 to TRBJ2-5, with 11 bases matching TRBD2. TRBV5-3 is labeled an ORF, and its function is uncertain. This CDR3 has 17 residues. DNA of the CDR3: TGTGCCAGCAGCCCGAGCCCGGGACTAGCGGTTCAAGTGACCCAGTACTTC. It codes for CASSPSPGLAVQVTQYF.

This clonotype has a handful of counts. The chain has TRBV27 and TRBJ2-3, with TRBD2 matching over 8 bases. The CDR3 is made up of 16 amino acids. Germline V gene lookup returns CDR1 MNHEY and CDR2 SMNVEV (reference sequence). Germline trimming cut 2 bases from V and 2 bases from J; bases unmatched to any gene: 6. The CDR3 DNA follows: TGTGCCAGCAGTTTAGGGACTAGTGCCATCACAGATACGCAGTATTTT. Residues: CASSLGTSAITDTQYF.

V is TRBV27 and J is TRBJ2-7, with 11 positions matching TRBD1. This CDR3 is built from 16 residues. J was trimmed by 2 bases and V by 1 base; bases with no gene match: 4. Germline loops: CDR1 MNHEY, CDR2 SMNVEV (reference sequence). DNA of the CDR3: TGTGCCAGCAGTTTATTAGGGGACAGGGGGACCTACGAGCAGTACTTC. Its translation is CASSLLGDRGTYEQYF.

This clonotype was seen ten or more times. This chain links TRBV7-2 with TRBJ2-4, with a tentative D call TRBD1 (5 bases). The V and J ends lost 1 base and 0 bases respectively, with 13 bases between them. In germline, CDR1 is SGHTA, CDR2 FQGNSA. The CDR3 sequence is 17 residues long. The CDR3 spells CASSLEGLTLAKNIQYF. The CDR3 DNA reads TGTGCCAGCAGCTTAGAGGGGCTGACTCTAGCCAAAAACATTCAGTACTTC.

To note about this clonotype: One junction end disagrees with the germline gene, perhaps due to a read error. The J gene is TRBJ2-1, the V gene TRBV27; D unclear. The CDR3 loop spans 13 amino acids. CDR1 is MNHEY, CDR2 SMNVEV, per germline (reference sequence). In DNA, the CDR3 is TGTGCCAGCAGTTTATCTCCTGCCGGTGAGCGGTTCTTC. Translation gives CASSLSPAGERFF.

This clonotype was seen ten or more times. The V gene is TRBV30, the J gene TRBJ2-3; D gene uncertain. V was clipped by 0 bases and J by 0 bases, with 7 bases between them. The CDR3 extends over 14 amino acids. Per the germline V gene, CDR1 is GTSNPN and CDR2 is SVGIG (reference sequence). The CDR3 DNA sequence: TGTGCCTGGAGTGTGTCGGTTAGCACAGATACGCAGTATTTT. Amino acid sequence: CAWSVSVSTDTQYF.

CDR3 amino acids: CASSKGPSSNTGELFF. The CDR3 region has the DNA TGCGCCAGCAGTAAGGGGCCCTCCTCGAACACCGGGGAGCTGTTTTTT. V gene TRBV4-3 combines with J gene TRBJ2-2; weak D call: TRBD1 (5 bases). Germline CDR1 and CDR2: LGHNA and YSLEER. The CDR3 sequence is 16 residues long. Trimming took off 6 bases at V and 0 bases at J, with 14 bases between the two ends.

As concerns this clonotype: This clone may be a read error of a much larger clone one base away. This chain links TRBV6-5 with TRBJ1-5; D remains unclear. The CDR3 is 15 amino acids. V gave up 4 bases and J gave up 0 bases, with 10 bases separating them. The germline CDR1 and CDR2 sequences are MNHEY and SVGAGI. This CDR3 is CASSLNGYSNQPQHF. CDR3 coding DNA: TGTGCCAGCAGTTTGAACGGGTATAGCAATCAGCCCCAGCATTTT.

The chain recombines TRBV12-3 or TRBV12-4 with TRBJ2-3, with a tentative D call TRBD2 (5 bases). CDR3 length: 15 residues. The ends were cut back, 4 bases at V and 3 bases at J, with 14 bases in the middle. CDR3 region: CASSSHWELTDTQYF. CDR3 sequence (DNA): TGTGCCAGCAGTTCCCATTGGGAGTTGACAGATACGCAGTATTTT.

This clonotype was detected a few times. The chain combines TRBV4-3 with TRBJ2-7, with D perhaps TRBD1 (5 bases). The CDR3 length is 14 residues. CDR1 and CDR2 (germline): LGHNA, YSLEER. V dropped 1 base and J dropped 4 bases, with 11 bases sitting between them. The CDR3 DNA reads TGCGCCAGCAGCCAAGGGCTTCAGGGTTACGAGCAGTACTTC. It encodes CASSQGLQGYEQYF.

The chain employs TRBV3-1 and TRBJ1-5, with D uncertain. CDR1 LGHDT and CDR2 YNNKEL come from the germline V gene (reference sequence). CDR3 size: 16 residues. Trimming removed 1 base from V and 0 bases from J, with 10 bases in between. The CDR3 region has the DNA TGTGCCAGCAGCCAAGGGATATCTGGTAGCAATCAGCCCCAGCATTTT. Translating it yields CASSQGISGSNQPQHF.

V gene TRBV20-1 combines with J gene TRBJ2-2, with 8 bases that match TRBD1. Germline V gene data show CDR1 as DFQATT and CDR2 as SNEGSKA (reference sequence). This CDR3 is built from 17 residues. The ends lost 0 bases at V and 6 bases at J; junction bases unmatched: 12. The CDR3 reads CSARDIPRQGSAGELFF. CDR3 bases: TGCAGTGCTAGAGATATTCCGAGACAGGGGTCCGCCGGGGAGCTGTTTTTT.

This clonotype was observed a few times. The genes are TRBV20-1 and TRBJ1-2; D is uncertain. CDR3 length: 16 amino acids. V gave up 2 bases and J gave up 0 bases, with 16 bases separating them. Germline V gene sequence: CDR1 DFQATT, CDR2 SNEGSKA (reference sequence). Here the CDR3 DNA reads TGCAGTGCTAGACTCCCCCGAGGGTACACTAACTATGGCTACACCTTC. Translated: CSARLPRGYTNYGYTF.

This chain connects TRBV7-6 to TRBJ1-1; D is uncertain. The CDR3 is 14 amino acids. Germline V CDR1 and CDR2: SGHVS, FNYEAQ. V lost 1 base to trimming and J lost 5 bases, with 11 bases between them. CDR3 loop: CASSLVVRGTEAFF. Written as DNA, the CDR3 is TGTGCCAGCAGCTTAGTGGTACGGGGAACTGAAGCTTTCTTT.

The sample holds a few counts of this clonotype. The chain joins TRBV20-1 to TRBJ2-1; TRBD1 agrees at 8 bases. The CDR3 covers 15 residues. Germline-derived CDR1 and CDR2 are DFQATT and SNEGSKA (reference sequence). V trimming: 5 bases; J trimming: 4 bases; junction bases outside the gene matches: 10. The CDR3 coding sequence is TGCAGTGCTGGACTCCGGACAGGGAATTACAATGAGCAGTTCTTC. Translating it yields CSAGLRTGNYNEQFF.

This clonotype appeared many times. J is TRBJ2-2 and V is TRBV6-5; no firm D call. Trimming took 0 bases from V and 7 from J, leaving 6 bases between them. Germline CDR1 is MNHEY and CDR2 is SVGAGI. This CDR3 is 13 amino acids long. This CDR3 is CASSYSKSGELFF. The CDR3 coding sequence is TGTGCCAGCAGTTACTCGAAGAGCGGGGAGCTGTTTTTT.

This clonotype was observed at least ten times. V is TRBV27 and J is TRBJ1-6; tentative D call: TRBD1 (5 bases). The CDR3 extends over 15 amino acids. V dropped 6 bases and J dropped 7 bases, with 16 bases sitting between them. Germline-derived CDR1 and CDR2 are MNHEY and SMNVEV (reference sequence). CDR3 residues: CASSPPGLINSPLHF. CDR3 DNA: TGTGCCAGCAGCCCCCCAGGGTTGATCAATTCACCCCTCCACTTT.

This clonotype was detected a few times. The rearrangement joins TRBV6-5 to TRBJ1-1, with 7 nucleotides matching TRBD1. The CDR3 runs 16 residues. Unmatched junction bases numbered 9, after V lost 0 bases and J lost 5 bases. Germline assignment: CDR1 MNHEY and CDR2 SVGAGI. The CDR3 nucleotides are TGTGCCAGCAGTTACTCCGACAGGGCGGTAAGAACTGAAGCTTTCTTT. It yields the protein CASSYSDRAVRTEAFF.